The clone carrying this T cell receptor beta chain came up many times. What it binds is not known. The data were taken from a study of CD8 T cells in ankylosing spondylitis. The study's findings and limits: Seemingly distinctive of ankylosing spondylitis blood was a TCR beta motif formed by eight highly homologous variants.

TCRdb re-called the 5' RACE reads with MiXCR, one entry per CDR3 protein. Of under 250,000 distinct CDR3 sequences listed, about 10% are singletons. The germline V and J ends were trimmed by 2 bases and 4 bases, with 3 bases remaining between them. There are 12 residues in the CDR3. Germline assignment: CDR1 MNHNY and CDR2 SVGAGI (reference sequence). The receptor was derived from a male donor with ankylosing spondylitis or in good health (not recorded which). The specimen sequenced was blood, either unsorted or a sorted T cell fraction (not recorded which). The chain carries TRBV6-6 and TRBJ1-3; D is undetermined. The CDR3 DNA sequence: TGTGCCAGCAGTTACCCAGGAAACACCATATATTTT. This codes for CASSYPGNTIYF.